In its sample, the clone carrying this T cell receptor (beta chain) was seen a few times. Its antigen is as yet unknown. The data are from a study of CD4 T cells in relation to SARS-CoV-2 and coronaviruses. Study in general: After roughly 11 days of antigen culture, PBMC TCR beta CDR3s were sequenced.

Looked up from germline, CDR1 is ENHRY and CDR2 is SYGVKD. Trimming left V 7 bases short and J 2 bases short, with 11 bases between. The CDR3 totals 13 residues. The unexposed donors gave CD4+ T cells in about 2011-2019, prior to COVID-19. CD4+ T cells were isolated from the cells after around 11 days of culture. Study results and caveats: Crossreactivity was assessed only for spike protein, not other viral proteins.

Sequencing was performed with immunoSEQ multiplex PCR; in TCRdb, only in-frame clones are kept and a portion is missing. Found here are some 17,000 clones, about 70% of them singletons; the top ten hold 30%. Source material: CD4+ T cells from PBMCs, cultured in vitro. This receptor was obtained from a human donor in good health. This sequence joins TRBV10-3 and TRBJ2-5; maybe TRBD2 (5 bases). CDR3 protein: CAITEALQETQYF. Written as DNA, the CDR3 is TGTGCCATCACGGAGGCCCTACAAGAGACCCAGTACTTC.